These 21 T cell receptor beta chains share one sample of origin, sequenced in a study of OX40 agonist ivuxolimab in advanced cancers. The repertoire was sequenced with immunoSEQ multiplex PCR; TCRdb's copy has only in-frame clones and lacks some. The sample yields tens of thousands of clones, approximately 84% seen once. Sequencing used CD4+ or CD8+ T cells sorted from blood, obtained in a trial of the OX40 agonist ivuxolimab. The receptors stem from an adult with an advanced solid tumor such as melanoma, head and neck, liver or kidney cancer.

This chain links TRBV30 with TRBJ1-5; D gene unclear. From germline, CDR1 is GTSNPN and CDR2 SVGIG (reference sequence). The CDR3 consists of 13 residues. V gave up 2 bases and J gave up 1 base, with 6 bases separating them. CDR3 in amino acids: CAWSRGSNQPQHF. CDR3 coding DNA: TGTGCCTGGAGTCGAGGGAGCAATCAGCCCCAGCATTTT.

This rearrangement joins TRBV6-1 to TRBJ1-5; D not resolved. The CDR3 consists of 15 residues. Germline lookup yields CDR1 MNHNS and CDR2 SASEGT. V was trimmed by 0 bases and J by 2 bases, leaving 8 bases between them. The CDR3 region has the DNA TGTGCCAGCAGTGAAGCGCGTAGAGGCAATCAGCCCCAGCATTTT. Protein product: CASSEARRGNQPQHF.

J is TRBJ1-2 and V is TRBV5-6; D may be TRBD1 (6 bases). The CDR3 sequence is 14 residues long. V was cut by 6 bases and J by 5 bases, with 17 bases left in between. Germline V gene data show CDR1 as SGHDT and CDR2 as YYEEEE. The CDR3 reads CASTSPTGRYGYTF. CDR3 DNA sequence: TGTGCCAGCACCTCGCCGACAGGTCGTTATGGCTACACCTTC. The whole variable domain, filled in from reference TRBV5-6 and TRBJ1-2, reads DAGVTQSPTHLIKTRGQQVTLRCSPKSGHDTVSWYQQALGQGPQFIFQYYEEEERQRGNFPDRFSGHQFPNYSSELNVNALLLGDSALYLCASTSPTGRYGYTFGSGTRLTVV.

The chain links TRBV7-9 to TRBJ2-1; D assignment may be TRBD1 or TRBD2 (5 bases each). In germline, CDR1 is SEHNR, CDR2 FQNEAQ (reference sequence). Trimming took 4 bases from V and 7 from J, leaving 23 bases between them. The CDR3 is 17 amino acids. The DNA of the CDR3 is TGTGCCAGCAGCTATAGAAAACCGGGGCCCGAAGAGAATGAGCAGTTCTTC. This sequence encodes CASSYRKPGPEENEQFF.

The J gene is TRBJ1-2, the V gene TRBV4-1; D is possibly TRBD1 (5 bases). The V gene's germline CDR1 is MGHRA and CDR2 YSYEKL. This CDR3 contains 14 residues. V was pared by 1 base and J by 7 bases, with 13 bases between. The DNA for the CDR3 is TGCGCCAGCAGCCAAGGACCGGGACTCTTTGGCTACACCTTC. Its protein is CASSQGPGLFGYTF.

J is TRBJ1-2 and V is TRBV29-1; D unresolved. V was shortened by 6 bases and J by 4 bases, with 21 bases between the two germline ends. Germline V lookup: CDR1 SQVTM, CDR2 ANQGSEA. This CDR3 is 15 amino acids long. The CDR3 DNA reads TGCAGCGTACCGCAAAGGTCGACCTTACTCTATGGCTACACCTTC. Translation: CSVPQRSTLLYGYTF.

J is TRBJ2-1 and V is TRBV6-1; 12 nucleotides match TRBD2. Germline CDR1 MNHNS, CDR2 SASEGT. There are 15 residues in the CDR3. With V trimmed by 4 bases and J by 6 bases, 4 bases remained unmatched. The CDR3 DNA is TGTGCCAGCAGTGCACTAGCGGGAGGCCTCAATGAGCAGTTCTTC. Amino acid sequence: CASSALAGGLNEQFF.

The chain has TRBV29-1 and TRBJ2-7, with no clear D. Germline CDR1 is SQVTM and CDR2 is ANQGSEA. The CDR3 has 11 residues. Trimming took off 5 bases at V and 5 bases at J, with 10 bases between the two ends. In DNA form, the CDR3 reads TGCAGCGTTAAGGAGTTACACGAGCAGTACTTC. Translated: CSVKELHEQYF.

Comment on this clone: This may come from a read error, since a much larger clone is one base off. V and J are TRBV13 and TRBJ2-7; D may match TRBD1 or TRBD2 (6 bases each). Germline CDR1 PRHDT, CDR2 FYEKMQ (reference sequence). The CDR3 loop spans 16 amino acids. V lost 6 bases, J lost 0 bases, and 18 bases lay in between. The CDR3 sequence is CASSILGGSVSYEQYF. CDR3 nucleotides: TGTGCCAGCAGTATCCTGGGGGGCAGCGTCTCCTACGAGCAGTACTTC. Based on the CDR3 plus reference TRBV13 and TRBJ2-7, the full variable domain is AAGVIQSPRHLIKEKRETATLKCYPIPRHDTVYWYQQGPGQDPQFLISFYEKMQSDKGSIPDRFSAQQFSDYHSELNMSSLELGDSALYFCASSILGGSVSYEQYFGPGTRLTVT.

The gene calls are TRBV7-6 and TRBJ1-1; unclear D gene. The CDR3 has 14 residues. The ends were cut back, 0 bases at V and 0 bases at J, with 5 bases in the middle. Per the germline V gene, CDR1 is SGHVS and CDR2 is FNYEAQ. As DNA, the CDR3 is TGTGCCAGCAGCTTAGCGGACTTGAACACTGAAGCTTTCTTT. It translates to CASSLADLNTEAFF.

The chain employs TRBV11-3 and TRBJ1-2; 7 nucleotides match TRBD1. Trimming at V came to 4 bases and at J to 13 bases, leaving 9 bases not matched to a gene. The CDR3 is made up of 12 amino acids. Germline V gene data show CDR1 as SGHNT and CDR2 as YENEEA. The CDR3 sequence is CASSSDDRATTF. The CDR3 nucleotides read TGTGCCAGCAGCTCCGACGACAGGGCGACCACCTTC.

This chain uses TRBV19 with TRBJ1-1; the D is unclear. Trimming pared 7 bases from V and 3 bases from J, leaving 12 bases between. Germline-derived CDR1 and CDR2 are LNHDA and SQIVND (reference sequence). The CDR3 runs 13 residues. CDR3 in amino acids: CASMDPEHTEAFF. The CDR3 region has the DNA TGTGCCAGTATGGATCCCGAGCACACTGAAGCTTTCTTT.

This clone was seen a single time. V and J are TRBV5-1 and TRBJ2-7; no clear D. The germline V and J ends were trimmed by 3 bases and 3 bases, with 7 bases remaining between them. The germline CDR1 and CDR2 sequences are SGHRS and YFSETQ. The CDR3 consists of 12 residues. The CDR3 sequence is CASSSMNYEQYF. CDR3 sequence (DNA): TGCGCCAGCAGCTCCATGAACTACGAGCAGTACTTC.

The J gene is TRBJ2-7, the V gene TRBV30; D possibly matches TRBD1 or TRBD2 (5 bases each). CDR1 is GTSNPN and CDR2 is SVGIG in the germline V gene (reference sequence). The V end lost 0 bases, the J end lost 4 bases, and 13 bases lay between the germline ends. This CDR3 is 14 amino acids long. The CDR3 region has the DNA TGTGCCTGGAGTGTCGGACTGGGACCGTACGAGCAGTACTTC. Translation gives CAWSVGLGPYEQYF. The full variable domain, its missing parts supplied by reference TRBV30 and TRBJ2-7, is SQTIHQWPATLVQPVGSPLSLECTVEGTSNPNLYWYRQAAGRGLQLLFYSVGIGQISSEVPQNLSASRPQDRQFILSSKKLLLSDSGFYLCAWSVGLGPYEQYFGPGTRLTVT.

This chain uses TRBV30 with TRBJ2-2; D is perhaps TRBD2 (6 bases). V was cut by 8 bases and J by 4 bases, with 8 bases left in between. CDR1 and CDR2 from the germline V gene are GTSNPN and SVGIG (reference sequence). This CDR3 is 11 amino acids long. The CDR3 is CALGGTGELFF. DNA of the CDR3: TGTGCCCTGGGGGGCACCGGGGAGCTGTTTTTT.

The rearrangement uses TRBV9 and TRBJ2-7; D tentatively fits TRBD1 or TRBD2 (5 bases each). The germline V and J ends were trimmed by 0 bases and 3 bases, with 16 bases remaining between them. Germline loops: CDR1 SGDLS, CDR2 YYNGEE. The CDR3 sequence is 16 residues long. CDR3 nucleotide sequence: TGTGCCAGCAGCGTAGACGGCGCAGGGACCTTCTACGAGCAGTACTTC. Residues: CASSVDGAGTFYEQYF.

V usage is TRBV7-9 and J usage is TRBJ2-5; D is uncertain. CDR1 SEHNR and CDR2 FQNEAQ come from the germline V gene (reference sequence). The germline V and J ends were trimmed by 1 base and 0 bases, with 9 bases remaining between them. The CDR3 length is 15 residues. The CDR3 reads CASSLEMLNQETQYF. Written as DNA, the CDR3 is TGTGCCAGCAGCTTAGAGATGCTAAACCAAGAGACCCAGTACTTC.

This clone was seen only once. This rearrangement joins TRBV21-1 to TRBJ2-2. TRBV21-1 is tagged as a pseudogene. The CDR3 extends over 11 amino acids. The CDR3 nucleotides read TGTGCCAGCAGCAAGGACGGGGAGCTGTTTTTT. It codes for CASSKDGELFF.

With respect to this clone: One junction end disagrees with the germline gene, perhaps due to a read error. Other DNA variants within this sample encode the same CDR3. The chain is built from TRBV4-1 and TRBJ2-7; 9 bases fit TRBD2. CDR1 and CDR2 (germline): MGHRA, YSYEKL. This CDR3 contains 15 residues. This CDR3 is CASSFSGSPSYEQYF. For the CDR3, the DNA is TGCGCCAGCAGCTTTAGCGGGAGTCCGTCCTATGAGCAGTACTTC.

The chain employs TRBV29-1 and TRBJ2-7, with a possible D match to TRBD2 (6 bases). Germline assignment: CDR1 SQVTM and CDR2 ANQGSEA. The CDR3 loop spans 13 amino acids. Trimming shortened V by 6 bases and J by 5 bases, and 17 bases separated the two germline ends. DNA for the CDR3: TGCAGCGTCGACGGAGTTGCGGGGAACGAGCAGTACTTC. Translation: CSVDGVAGNEQYF.

This sequence joins TRBV7-9 and TRBJ2-2, with D unresolved. V lost 2 bases and J lost 6, with 13 bases in between. Germline V gene lookup returns CDR1 SEHNR and CDR2 FQNEAQ (reference sequence). The CDR3 extends over 15 amino acids. DNA for the CDR3: TGTGCCAGCAGCTTATTGGCAGGACCGTCCGGGGAGCTGTTTTTT. As protein: CASSLLAGPSGELFF. Complete variable domain (other parts from reference TRBV7-9 and TRBJ2-2): DTGVSQNPRHKITKRGQNVTFRCDPISEHNRLYWYRQTLGQGPEFLTYFQNEAQLEKSRLLSDRFSAERPKGSFSTLEIQRTEQGDSAMYLCASSLLAGPSGELFFGEGSRLTVL.